This TCR beta chain was profiled in a study of blood T cell repertoires in COVID-19 (dated by TCRdb to the early 2020s). As for the study more broadly: The collaborator samples originated in the United States, Italy and Spain and spanned the acute and convalescent phases of COVID-19. The material from the prospective study consisted of cDNA or gDNA derived from T cells, B-cell-depleted T cells, or PBMCs. Deeply sampled blood TCRbeta repertoires from subjects exposed to, actively infected with, or recovered from COVID-19 were included in the dataset. The repertoires were made available in a free public database intended to serve as a resource for research on the immune response to SARS-CoV-2. The samples were drawn from the first 160 participants of the ongoing ImmuneRACE study and from 1,254 subjects provided by 6 global collaborators. Sample metadata almost always included a de-identified subject ID, COVID-19 status, age in years and sex. Where available, HLA class I and class II types were taken from metadata supplied by the sample provider and were not determined by assay-based typing.

Comment on this clone: The antigen it recognizes is unknown. No qualities accompany the bases; no much larger clone lies one base away.

TCRbeta CDR3 regions were amplified from genomic DNA using the immunoSEQ Assay, a bias-controlled multiplex PCR. The authors' pipeline ran thus. Nucleated cell counts per sample were estimated from amplification of reference gene primers within the assay. To quantify the absolute abundance of each unique TCRbeta CDR3 rearrangement, sequence reads were collapsed and filtered. For each sample, productive Simpson clonality was calculated by taking the square root of Simpson's diversity index across productive rearrangements. The table was pulled from immuneACCESS by TCRdb, which kept in-frame rearrangements only. Such tables lose some clones; where checked, under half of the loss comes from unresolved V genes, and the rest has no known cause. V and J calls and clone size come straight from that table; D and trimming were deduced from the DNA. For this sample the table gives about 220,000 clones, of which 70% to 90% were detected only once. The top ten hold about 4% of the sample.

Participants in the prospective study were aged roughly 18 to 100 years, lived in about two dozen United States geographic areas, and enrolled through a virtual design. In the prospective study, participants were assigned to cohorts based on the clinical history participants reported in a screening survey and a study questionnaire. In the prospective study, whole blood, serum and a nasopharyngeal or oropharyngeal swab were collected from each participant by mobile phlebotomists. Over a roughly two-month period, participants in the prospective study had the option of providing additional blood draws and questionnaires. Prospective study blood samples were shipped either frozen or at room temperature before DNA extraction. General study outcomes and caveats: Clinical and demographic metadata were provided uncurated, with the amount varying by source and participant.

Sample: PBMCs or T cells enriched from blood (not recorded which). The receptor comes from a woman aged 40 to 50 with acute COVID-19.

The CDR3 region has the sequence CASSVATNTEAFF. The DNA sequence follows: TGTGCCAGCAGCGTAGCTACCAACACTGAAGCTTTCTTT. This chain is built from TRBV9 and TRBJ1-1, with the D gene not clear enough to name. Based on the germline V gene, the CDR1 and CDR2 sequences are SGDLS and YYNGEE. Deletion took 0 bases off V and 2 bases off J, with a span of 5 bases between the germline ends. Its CDR3 holds 13 amino acids, cysteine through phenylalanine. Only the CDR3 region is kept as DNA, spanning 39 bases read in frame from base 1.